This T cell receptor (beta chain) appears in the sequencing data of a study of blood T cell repertoires in COVID-19. Background on the study: Sites in the United States, Italy and Spain provided acute and convalescent COVID-19 samples. The cDNA or gDNA used as material had been derived from T cells, B-cell-depleted T cells, or PBMCs.

The CDR3 totals 15 residues. The germline CDR1 and CDR2 sequences are SGHTA and FQGNSA. The germline V and J ends were trimmed by 4 bases and 6 bases, with 19 bases remaining between them. In the source study's methods: Estimation of nucleated cell counts was performed using reference gene primer amplification. Generated by immunoSEQ multiplex PCR, the TCRdb table keeps only in-frame clones and is missing some. That table supplies the V and J calls and clone size; D and trimming were determined from the DNA. The data show under 200,000 clones, 86% seen once. Sequencing was performed on peripheral blood. This clonotype was sampled from a man aged 50-60 years with active or convalescent COVID-19. This rearrangement joins TRBV7-2 to TRBJ2-7, with D perhaps matching TRBD1 (6 bases). The CDR3 DNA sequence: TGTGCCAGCAGCTCAAAGCCCGCCACAGGGATCGAGCAGTACTTC. This translates into CASSSKPATGIEQYF.